This paragraph covers one TCR beta chain sequence. The CDR3 contains 16 residues. Germline values: CDR1 DFQATT, CDR2 SNEGSKA (reference sequence). After removal of 1 base from V and 2 bases from J, the junction contained 6 bases not matched to a gene. RNA served as the template for amplifying TCR beta CDR3 regions. A first-round RT-PCR used HTBI primers, followed by a second-round multiplex PCR. TCRdb itself ran the multiplex PCR reads through MiXCR, one entry per CDR3 protein. Of 300,000 to 400,000 distinct CDR3 sequences in the sample, 17% are singletons; the top ten hold about 2.4%. These data come from a study of Graves' ophthalmopathy and Graves' hyperthyroidism.

The V gene is TRBV20-1, the J gene TRBJ2-5, with TRBD2 identical over 11 bases. What was sequenced was peripheral blood. The receptor was isolated from an adult woman with stable Graves' hyperthyroidism. CDR3 nucleotides: TGCAGTGCTAGAGGAGGGACTAGCGGCCCGCAAGAGACCCAGTACTTC. This gives the protein CSARGGTSGPQETQYF.